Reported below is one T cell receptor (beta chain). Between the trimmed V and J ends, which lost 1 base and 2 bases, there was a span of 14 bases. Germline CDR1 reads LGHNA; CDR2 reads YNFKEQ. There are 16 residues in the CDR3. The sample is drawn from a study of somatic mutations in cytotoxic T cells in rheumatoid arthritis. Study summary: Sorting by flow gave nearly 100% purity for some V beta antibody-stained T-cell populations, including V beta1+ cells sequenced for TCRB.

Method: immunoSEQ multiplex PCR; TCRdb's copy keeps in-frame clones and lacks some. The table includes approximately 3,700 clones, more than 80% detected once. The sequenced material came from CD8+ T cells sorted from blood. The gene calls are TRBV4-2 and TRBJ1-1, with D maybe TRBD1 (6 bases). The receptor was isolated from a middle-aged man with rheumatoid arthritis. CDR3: CASSQGQGTLNTEAFF. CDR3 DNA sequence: TGTGCCAGCAGCCAAGGCCAGGGGACCTTAAACACTGAAGCTTTCTTT.